These 14 T cell receptor beta chains came from one sample sequenced in a study of cytomegalovirus exposure and HLA in healthy donors. The PCR ran on 60 Vbeta and 13 Jbeta primers. The method was immunoSEQ multiplex PCR; TCRdb's version includes in-frame clones alone and lacks a portion of them. This table holds some 130,000 clones, around four fifths found once. Source material: PBMCs. The receptor source for this set is a boy aged 5 to 17 in good health and CMV-seronegative.

The chain combines TRBV21-1 with TRBJ1-3; the table's D call of TRBD1 was not tested on the DNA. TRBV21-1 counts as a pseudogene. This CDR3 has 17 amino acids. CDR3 protein: CASSKVGQSKAGNTIYF. The CDR3 DNA reads TGTGCCAGCAGCAAAGTCGGACAGTCTAAAGCCGGAAACACCATATATTTT.

V gene TRBV7-9 combines with J gene TRBJ1-3; D might be TRBD1 (5 bases). This CDR3 is 16 amino acids long. The germline gives CDR1 SEHNR, CDR2 FQNEAQ (reference sequence). V shed 2 bases and J shed 5 bases, with 16 bases lying between them. In nucleotides, the CDR3 is TGTGCCAGCAGCTTATCATATCAGGGAACGAGAAACACCATATATTTT. As protein: CASSLSYQGTRNTIYF.

The genes are TRBV4-2 and TRBJ2-2; D uncertain. CDR1 and CDR2 (germline): LGHNA, YNFKEQ. This CDR3 comprises 16 residues. With 0 bases removed from V and 1 base from J, the gap between germline ends came to 9 bases. DNA for the CDR3: TGTGCCAGCAGCCAAGACCCCCCAGGGAACACCGGGGAGCTGTTTTTT. This codes for CASSQDPPGNTGELFF.

The chain links TRBV5-1 to TRBJ2-6; the match to TRBD1 covers 8 bases. J was trimmed by 0 bases and V by 3 bases; bases with no gene match: 11. The germline gives CDR1 SGHRS, CDR2 YFSETQ. The CDR3 spans 19 residues. CDR3 protein: CASSSMGQDSFSGANVLTF. The CDR3 DNA reads as TGCGCCAGCAGCTCGATGGGACAGGATTCCTTCTCTGGGGCCAACGTCCTGACTTTC.

This chain joins TRBV4-2 and TRBJ2-1; the D gene is possibly TRBD2 (5 bases). The length of the CDR3 is 17 residues. The V end was cut by 0 bases, the J end by 5 bases, with 17 bases between. CDR1 LGHNA and CDR2 YNFKEQ come from the germline V gene. The CDR3 region is CASSQEGGEPGNNEQFF. The CDR3 bases are TGTGCCAGCAGCCAAGAGGGTGGGGAGCCGGGTAACAATGAGCAGTTCTTC.

As regards this clone: The sample carries other DNA sequences with the same CDR3. This rearrangement joins TRBV9 to TRBJ2-1; D gene uncertain. V lost 2 bases to trimming and J lost 4 bases, with 7 bases between them. The CDR3 runs 13 residues. Germline CDR1 and CDR2: SGDLS and YYNGEE. CDR3 nucleotide sequence: TGTGCCAGCAGCGTCTCGGAGTACAATGAGCAGTTCTTC. It encodes CASSVSEYNEQFF.

CDR3 DNA: TGTGCCATCAGGGCCGGGACTAGCAACAATGAGCAGTTCTTC. Translation gives CAIRAGTSNNEQFF. The V and J genes are TRBV10-3 and TRBJ2-1; 9 bases line up with TRBD2. The V segment lost 6 bases and the J segment 5 bases; nucleotides outside the gene matches: 5. This CDR3 has 14 residues. Germline V CDR1 and CDR2: ENHRY, SYGVKD.

This chain links TRBV30 with TRBJ2-5; the match to TRBD2 covers 7 bases. Per the germline V gene, CDR1 is GTSNPN and CDR2 is SVGIG (reference sequence). V gave up 5 bases and J gave up 11 bases; unmatched junction bases: 8. This CDR3 is 11 amino acids long. The CDR3 DNA is TGTGCCTGGGATCTTGGGCGGGAGCAGTACTTC. This encodes CAWDLGREQYF. Full variable domain (missing parts from reference TRBV30 and TRBJ2-5): SQTIHQWPATLVQPVGSPLSLECTVEGTSNPNLYWYRQAAGRGLQLLFYSVGIGQISSEVPQNLSASRPQDRQFILSSKKLLLSDSGFYLCAWDLGREQYFGPGTRLLVL.

This rearrangement joins TRBV7-2 to TRBJ2-7, with D unresolved. The V gene lost 5 bases and the J gene lost 6 bases, with 8 bases spanning the gap. Germline V gene sequence: CDR1 SGHTA, CDR2 FQGNSA. The CDR3 consists of 11 residues. The CDR3 DNA sequence: TGTGCCAGCAGCCCAGATCGCGAGCAGTACTTC. Amino acids: CASSPDREQYF.

The J gene is TRBJ2-2, the V gene TRBV5-4; 8 bases agree with TRBD1. Germline assignment: CDR1 SGHNT and CDR2 YYREEE (reference sequence). This CDR3 has 16 residues. J gave up 7 bases and V 2 bases, and 10 bases lay outside the gene matches. CDR3 protein: CASSFPEGQGVGELFF. The CDR3, as DNA: TGTGCCAGCAGCTTCCCCGAAGGACAGGGTGTCGGGGAGCTGTTTTTT.

This clone was detected once. The chain carries TRBV7-2 and TRBJ2-1; 8 bases line up with TRBD2. The ends lost 3 bases at V and 5 bases at J; junction bases unmatched: 9. Germline V gene data show CDR1 as SGHTA and CDR2 as FQGNSA. This CDR3 is 16 amino acids long. The CDR3 region is CASSFWLAGPNNEQFF. The DNA for the CDR3 is TGTGCCAGCAGCTTTTGGCTAGCGGGCCCAAACAATGAGCAGTTCTTC.

The V call is TRBV6-1, the J call TRBJ1-4; D remains ambiguous. Germline CDR1 reads MNHNS; CDR2 reads SASEGT. CDR3 length: 15 residues. V lost 1 base, J lost 3 bases, and 9 bases lay in between. CDR3 in amino acids: CASSEGGRPNEKLFF. CDR3 DNA sequence: TGTGCCAGCAGTGAAGGAGGGAGGCCTAATGAAAAACTGTTTTTT.

The V gene is TRBV6-4, the J gene TRBJ2-1; maybe TRBD2 (6 bases). Looked up from germline, CDR1 is MRHNA and CDR2 is SNTAGT. The V gene lost 2 bases and the J gene lost 7 bases, with 15 bases spanning the gap. CDR3 length: 15 residues. CDR3 amino acids: CASSDAGGIVNEQFF. The CDR3 DNA reads TGTGCCAGCAGTGACGCCGGCGGGATAGTAAATGAGCAGTTCTTC.

This clone was seen a single time. V and J are TRBV13 and TRBJ2-7; D not resolved. Between the trimmed V and J ends, which lost 2 bases and 3 bases, there was a span of 8 bases. CDR1 and CDR2 (germline): PRHDT, FYEKMQ (reference sequence). This CDR3 is built from 13 residues. The DNA of the CDR3 is TGTGCCAGCAGCTTAAATCGTTTCTACGAGCAGTACTTC. Encoded protein: CASSLNRFYEQYF.